The rows below give T cell receptor beta chains drawn from one sample of a study of blood T cells in healthy people across ages. MiXCR was run by TCRdb on the 5' RACE reads, yielding one entry per CDR3 protein. Seen here are over 1,500,000 distinct CDR3 sequences, roughly 50% observed once, and the top ten hold 2% to 2.5%. Sequencing used blood. These receptors were collected from a woman aged 35 to 49 in good health. The CDR3 runs from the conserved cysteine through the conserved F or W. D genes are given only for firm matches. Only some rows state a clone size, as once, few, many or a class for expanded clones.

j_call v_call d_call clone_size cdr3_nt cdr3_aa
TRBJ2-1 TRBV6-1 NA NA TGTGCCACCCAGCAAGGGGGTCTCTACAATGAGCAGTTCTTC CATQQGGLYNEQFF
TRBJ2-3 TRBV7-2 TRBD2 many TGTGCCAGCAGCCCTAGCGGAACTAGCACAGATACGCAGTATTTT CASSPSGTSTDTQYF
TRBJ1-5 TRBV20-1 TRBD1 NA TGCAGTGCTTCCCCGGACAGGACCAATCAGCCCCAGCATTTT CSASPDRTNQPQHF
TRBJ2-5 TRBV20-1 NA NA TGCAGTGCTAGAGAGGGGGCCGGAGAGACCCAGTACTTC CSAREGAGETQYF
TRBJ1-2 TRBV12-3/TRBV12-4 NA few TGTGCCAGCAGCCCGGGAAGCTACGATGGCTACACCTTC CASSPGSYDGYTF
TRBJ1-2 TRBV6-5 TRBD1 NA TGTGCCAGCACCACGGGACAGGGGGCCAGTGGCTACACCTTC CASTTGQGASGYTF
TRBJ2-7 TRBV7-2 NA few TGTGCCAGCAGCTTACGCTTACAGGGAACGAGGGAGCAGTACTTC CASSLRLQGTREQYF
TRBJ2-7 TRBV7-9 NA NA TGTGCCAGCAGCTTCCTGGGACGGATCGAGCAGTACTTC CASSFLGRIEQYF
TRBJ2-5 TRBV20-1 TRBD2 few TGCAGTGCTAGAGATCTTAGCGGGGGTACGAGGCAGTACTTC CSARDLSGGTRQYF
TRBJ2-1 TRBV4-3 NA NA TGCGCCAGCAGCCAAAGTACCGTGGGCGAGCAGTTCTTC CASSQSTVGEQFF
TRBJ2-7 TRBV7-2 TRBD1 many TGTGCCAGCAGCTTAGAGGCAGGGGGCTCCTACGAGCAGTACTTC CASSLEAGGSYEQYF
TRBJ2-5 TRBV6-1 NA NA TGTGCCAGCAGTGAAGCGCGAGGGATCCAAGAGACCCAGTACTTC CASSEARGIQETQYF
TRBJ2-7 TRBV6-1 NA NA TGTGCCAGCCTCGAGGGGCCCGAGCAGTACTTC CASLEGPEQYF
TRBJ2-5 TRBV29-1 NA NA TGCAGCGTTGTAGGAAGGAATAGCGGATTCCAAGAGACCCAGTACTTC CSVVGRNSGFQETQYF
TRBJ2-6 TRBV14 NA NA TGTGCCAGCAGCCAAGAACGGACAGCCAACTCTGGGGCCAACGTCCTGACTTTC CASSQERTANSGANVLTF
TRBJ1-2 TRBV9 TRBD1 few TGTGCCAGCAGCGTAGGAGTGGGACAGGGGAACTATGGCTACACCTTC CASSVGVGQGNYGYTF
TRBJ2-1 TRBV6-1 TRBD2 NA TGTGCCAGCAGTGATGCTAGCGGGGGTGGAAGCTCCTACAATGAGCAGTTCTTC CASSDASGGGSSYNEQFF
TRBJ2-7 TRBV7-9 NA many TGTGCCAGCAGCTTAGCGCTGGGATACGAGCAGTACTTC CASSLALGYEQYF